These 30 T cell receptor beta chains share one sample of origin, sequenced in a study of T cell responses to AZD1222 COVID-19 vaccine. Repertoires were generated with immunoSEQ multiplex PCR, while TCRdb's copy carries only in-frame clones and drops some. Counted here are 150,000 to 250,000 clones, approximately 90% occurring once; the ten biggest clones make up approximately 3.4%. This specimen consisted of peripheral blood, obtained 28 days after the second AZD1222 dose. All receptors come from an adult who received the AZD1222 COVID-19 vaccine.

CDR3 DNA sequence: TGTGCCACCAGTGCCCGGACCAATGAGCAGTTCTTC. Its translation is CATSARTNEQFF. The chain combines TRBV24-1 with TRBJ2-1; D gene ambiguous. The CDR3 covers 12 residues. The V end lost 5 bases, the J end lost 6 bases, and 7 bases lay between the germline ends. In germline, CDR1 is KGHDR, CDR2 SFDVKD.

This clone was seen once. The CDR3, as DNA: TGCGCCAGCAGCCCAGGGAGGCCCGATACGCAGTATTTT. The encoded protein is CASSPGRPDTQYF. The chain joins TRBV5-1 to TRBJ2-3; tentatively, D is TRBD2 (6 bases). The germline V gene encodes CDR1 SGHRS and CDR2 YFSETQ. The V end lost 4 bases, the J end lost 6 bases, and 12 bases lay between the germline ends. The CDR3 sequence is 13 residues long.

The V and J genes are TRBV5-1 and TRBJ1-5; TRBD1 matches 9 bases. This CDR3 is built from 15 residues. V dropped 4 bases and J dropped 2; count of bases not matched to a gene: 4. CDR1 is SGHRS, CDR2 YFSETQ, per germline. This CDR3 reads CASSDGTGRNQPQHF. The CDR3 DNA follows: TGCGCCAGCAGCGACGGGACAGGGCGCAATCAGCCCCAGCATTTT.

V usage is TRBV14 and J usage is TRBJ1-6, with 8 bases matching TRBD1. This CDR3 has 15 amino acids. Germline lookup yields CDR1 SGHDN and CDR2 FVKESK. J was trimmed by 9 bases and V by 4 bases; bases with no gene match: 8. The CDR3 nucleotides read TGTGCCAGCAGCCCCGACGACAGGGGCGGTTCACCCCTCCACTTT. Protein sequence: CASSPDDRGGSPLHF.

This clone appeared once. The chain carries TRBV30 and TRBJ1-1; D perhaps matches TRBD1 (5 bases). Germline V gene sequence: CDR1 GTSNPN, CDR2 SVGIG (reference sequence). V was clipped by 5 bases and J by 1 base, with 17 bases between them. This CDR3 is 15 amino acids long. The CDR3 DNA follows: TGTGCCTGGGCGAGAACGGACATAAGGAACACTGAAGCTTTCTTT. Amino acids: CAWARTDIRNTEAFF.

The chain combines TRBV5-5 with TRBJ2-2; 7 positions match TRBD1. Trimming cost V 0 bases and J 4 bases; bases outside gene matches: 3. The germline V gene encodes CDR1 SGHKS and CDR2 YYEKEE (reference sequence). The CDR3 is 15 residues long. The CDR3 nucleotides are TGTGCCAGCAGCTTGGAGGGGGCGTCCACCGGGGAGCTGTTTTTT. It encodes CASSLEGASTGELFF. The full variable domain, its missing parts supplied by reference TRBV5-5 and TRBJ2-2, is DAGVTQSPTHLIKTRGQQVTLRCSPISGHKSVSWYQQVLGQGPQFIFQYYEKEERGRGNFPDRFSARQFPNYSSELNVNALLLGDSALYLCASSLEGASTGELFFGEGSRLTVL.

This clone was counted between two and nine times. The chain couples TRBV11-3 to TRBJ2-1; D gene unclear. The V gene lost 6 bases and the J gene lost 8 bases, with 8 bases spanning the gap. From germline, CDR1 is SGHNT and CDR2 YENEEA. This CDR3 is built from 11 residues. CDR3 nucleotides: TGTGCCAGCAGACAGAGCGATGAGCAGTTCTTC. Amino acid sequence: CASRQSDEQFF.

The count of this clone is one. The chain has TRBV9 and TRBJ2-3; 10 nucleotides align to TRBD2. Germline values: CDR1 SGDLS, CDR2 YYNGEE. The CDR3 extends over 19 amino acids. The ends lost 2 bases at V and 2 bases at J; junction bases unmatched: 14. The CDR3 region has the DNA TGTGCCAGCAGCGTTAGCCTAGCGGGAGTAAGGGGTTACACAGATACGCAGTATTTT. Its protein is CASSVSLAGVRGYTDTQYF.

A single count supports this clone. DNA of the CDR3: TGCGCCAGCGCTCAAGGGAACTCTGGAAACACCATATATTTT. This codes for CASAQGNSGNTIYF. The chain recombines TRBV5-1 with TRBJ1-3, with D uncertain. The V gene's germline CDR1 is SGHRS and CDR2 YFSETQ. The CDR3 contains 14 residues. Between the trimmed V and J ends, which lost 7 bases and 0 bases, there was a span of 11 bases.

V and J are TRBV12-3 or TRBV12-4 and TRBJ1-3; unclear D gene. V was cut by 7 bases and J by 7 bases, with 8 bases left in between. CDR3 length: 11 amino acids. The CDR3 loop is CASTLGNTIYF. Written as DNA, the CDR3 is TGTGCCAGCACCCTCGGGAACACCATATATTTT.

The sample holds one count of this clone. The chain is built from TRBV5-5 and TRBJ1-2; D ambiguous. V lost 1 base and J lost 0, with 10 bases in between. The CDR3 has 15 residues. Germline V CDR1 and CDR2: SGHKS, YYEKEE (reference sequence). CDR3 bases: TGTGCCAGCAGCTTGCTGGCACCTTCTAACTATGGCTACACCTTC. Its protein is CASSLLAPSNYGYTF.

DNA of the CDR3: TGTGCCAGCAGTCACCAACCGAACACTGAAGCTTTCTTT. It translates to CASSHQPNTEAFF. The rearrangement uses TRBV7-3 and TRBJ1-1; no firm D call. CDR1 and CDR2 (germline): SGHTA, FQGTGA. CDR3 size: 13 residues. V dropped 6 bases and J dropped 1 base, with 9 bases sitting between them.

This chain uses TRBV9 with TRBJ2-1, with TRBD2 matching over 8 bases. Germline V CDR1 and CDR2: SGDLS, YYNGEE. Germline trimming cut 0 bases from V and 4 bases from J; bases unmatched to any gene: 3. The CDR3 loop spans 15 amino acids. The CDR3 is CASSVAGGIYNEQFF. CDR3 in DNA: TGTGCCAGCAGCGTAGCGGGGGGGATATACAATGAGCAGTTCTTC. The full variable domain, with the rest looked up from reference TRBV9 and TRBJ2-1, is DSGVTQTPKHLITATGQRVTLRCSPRSGDLSVYWYQQSLDQGLQFLIQYYNGEERAKGNILERFSAQQFPDLHSELNLSSLELGDSALYFCASSVAGGIYNEQFFGPGTRLTVL.

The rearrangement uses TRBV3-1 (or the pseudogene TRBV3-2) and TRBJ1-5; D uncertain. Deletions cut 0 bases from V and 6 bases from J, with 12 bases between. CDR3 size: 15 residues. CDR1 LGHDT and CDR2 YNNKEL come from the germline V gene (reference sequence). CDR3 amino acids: CASSQEGRTGQPQHF. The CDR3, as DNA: TGTGCCAGCAGCCAAGAGGGAAGGACCGGTCAGCCCCAGCATTTT.

The CDR3 DNA reads as TGCGCCAGCAGCCAAGGAACATCCCCCGGCAATCAGCCCCAGCATTTT. Protein: CASSQGTSPGNQPQHF. The chain uses TRBV4-3 and TRBJ1-5; D is ambiguous. This CDR3 has 16 residues. V was pared by 1 base and J by 2 bases, with 12 bases between. Germline values: CDR1 LGHNA, CDR2 YSLEER.

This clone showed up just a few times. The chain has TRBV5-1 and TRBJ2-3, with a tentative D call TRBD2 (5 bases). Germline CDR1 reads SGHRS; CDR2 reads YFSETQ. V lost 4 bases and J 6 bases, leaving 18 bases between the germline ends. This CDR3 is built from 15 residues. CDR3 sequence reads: CASSPPSWGEDTQYF. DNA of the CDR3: TGCGCCAGCAGCCCCCCCTCTTGGGGAGAGGATACGCAGTATTTT. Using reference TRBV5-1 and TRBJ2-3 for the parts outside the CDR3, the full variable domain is KAGVTQTPRYLIKTRGQQVTLSCSPISGHRSVSWYQQTPGQGLQFLFEYFSETQRNKGNFPGRFSGRQFSNSRSEMNVSTLELGDSALYLCASSPPSWGEDTQYFGPGTRLTVL.

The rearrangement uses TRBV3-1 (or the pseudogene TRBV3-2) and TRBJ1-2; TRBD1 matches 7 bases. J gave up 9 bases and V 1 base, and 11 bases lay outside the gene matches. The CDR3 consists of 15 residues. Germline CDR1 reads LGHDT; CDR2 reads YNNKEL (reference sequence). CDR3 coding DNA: TGTGCCAGCAGCCAAGGTAGCCAGGGGGGTCGGCGCTACACCTTC. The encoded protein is CASSQGSQGGRRYTF.

The CDR3 protein is CASSSLAGGFHTF. The CDR3 DNA reads TGTGCCAGTAGCAGCCTGGCAGGGGGTTTCCACACCTTC. V usage is TRBV19 and J usage is TRBJ1-2; TRBD1 matches at 7 bases. V trimming: 6 bases; J trimming: 12 bases; junction bases outside the gene matches: 13. The CDR3 covers 13 residues. Germline CDR1 reads LNHDA; CDR2 reads SQIVND (reference sequence). Combining the CDR3 with reference TRBV19 and TRBJ1-2 gives the whole variable domain DGGITQSPKYLFRKEGQNVTLSCEQNLNHDAMYWYRQDPGQGLRLIYYSQIVNDFQKGDIAEGYSVSREKKESFPLTVTSAQKNPTAFYLCASSSLAGGFHTFGSGTRLTVV.

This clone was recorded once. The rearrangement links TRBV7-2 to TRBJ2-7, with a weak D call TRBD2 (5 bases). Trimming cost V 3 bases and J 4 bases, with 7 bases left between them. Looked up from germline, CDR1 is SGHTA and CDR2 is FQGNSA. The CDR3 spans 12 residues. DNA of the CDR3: TGTGCCAGCAGCTTCCGACTATACGAGCAGTACTTC. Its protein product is CASSFRLYEQYF.

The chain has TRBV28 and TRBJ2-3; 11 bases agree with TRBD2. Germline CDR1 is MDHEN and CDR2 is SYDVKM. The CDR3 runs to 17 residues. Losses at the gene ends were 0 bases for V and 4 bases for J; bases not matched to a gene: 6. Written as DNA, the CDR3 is TGTGCCAGCAGTTTATGGACTAGCGGGGTGGGGTCAGATACGCAGTATTTT. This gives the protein CASSLWTSGVGSDTQYF. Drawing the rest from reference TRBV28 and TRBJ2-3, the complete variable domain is DVKVTQSSRYLVKRTGEKVFLECVQDMDHENMFWYRQDPGLGLRLIYFSYDVKMKEKGDIPEGYSVSREKKERFSLILESASTNQTSMYLCASSLWTSGVGSDTQYFGPGTRLTVL.

The CDR3 DNA follows: TGTGCCAGCAGCGGGGGACAGACGCATGGCTACACCTTC. Protein product: CASSGGQTHGYTF. The chain couples TRBV5-4 to TRBJ1-2; 7 positions match TRBD1. Trimming removed 4 bases from V and 6 bases from J; junction bases left unmatched: 6. The CDR3 totals 13 residues. The germline V gene has CDR1 SGHNT and CDR2 YYREEE (reference sequence).

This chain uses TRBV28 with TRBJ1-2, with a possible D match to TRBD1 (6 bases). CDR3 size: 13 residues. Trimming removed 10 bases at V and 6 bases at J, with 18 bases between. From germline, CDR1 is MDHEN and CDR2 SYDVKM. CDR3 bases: TGTGCCATCCGACAGGATGGGGTGGATGGCTACACCTTC. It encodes CAIRQDGVDGYTF.

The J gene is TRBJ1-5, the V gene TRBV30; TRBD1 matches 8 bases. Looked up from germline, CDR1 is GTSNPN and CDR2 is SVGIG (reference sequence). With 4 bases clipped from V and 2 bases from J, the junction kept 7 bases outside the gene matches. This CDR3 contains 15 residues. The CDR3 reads CAWTSGQGGNQPQHF. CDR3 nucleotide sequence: TGTGCCTGGACCTCCGGACAGGGAGGCAATCAGCCCCAGCATTTT.

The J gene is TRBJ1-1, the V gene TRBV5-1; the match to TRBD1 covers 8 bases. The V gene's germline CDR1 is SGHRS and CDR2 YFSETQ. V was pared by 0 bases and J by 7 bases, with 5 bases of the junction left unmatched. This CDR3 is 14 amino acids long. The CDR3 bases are TGCGCCAGCAGCTTGGGGACAGGGCCGATTGAAGCTTTCTTT. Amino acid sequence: CASSLGTGPIEAFF.

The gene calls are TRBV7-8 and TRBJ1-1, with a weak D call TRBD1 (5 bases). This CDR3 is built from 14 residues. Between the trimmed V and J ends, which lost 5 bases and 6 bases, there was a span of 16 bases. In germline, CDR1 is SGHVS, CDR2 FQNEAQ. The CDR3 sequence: CASSLKGQGAEAFF. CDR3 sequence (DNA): TGTGCCAGCAGCCTTAAGGGCCAGGGTGCTGAAGCTTTCTTT. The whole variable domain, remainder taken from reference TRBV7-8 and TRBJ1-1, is GAGVSQSPRYKVAKRGQDVALRCDPISGHVSLFWYQQALGQGPEFLTYFQNEAQLDKSGLPSDRFFAERPEGSVSTLKIQRTQQEDSAVYLCASSLKGQGAEAFFGQGTRLTVV.

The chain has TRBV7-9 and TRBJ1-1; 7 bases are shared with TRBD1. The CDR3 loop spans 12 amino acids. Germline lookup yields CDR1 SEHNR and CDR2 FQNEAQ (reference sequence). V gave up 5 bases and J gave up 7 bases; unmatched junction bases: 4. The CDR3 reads CASSLTGLEAFF. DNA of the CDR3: TGTGCCAGCAGCCTGACAGGGCTTGAAGCTTTCTTT.

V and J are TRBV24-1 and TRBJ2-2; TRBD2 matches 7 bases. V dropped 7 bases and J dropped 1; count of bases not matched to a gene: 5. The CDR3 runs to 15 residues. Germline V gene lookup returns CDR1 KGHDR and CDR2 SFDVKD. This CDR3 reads CATSNPGGNTGELFF. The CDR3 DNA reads TGTGCCACCAGCAATCCGGGAGGGAACACCGGGGAGCTGTTTTTT.

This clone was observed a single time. The DNA of the CDR3 is TGTGCCAGCAGCAAGGACAGGGGATTACATTATCCGTACGAGCAGTACTTC. This encodes CASSKDRGLHYPYEQYF. The chain employs TRBV28 and TRBJ2-7; 9 bases are a match to TRBD1. This CDR3 has 17 residues. Per germline, CDR1 MDHEN and CDR2 SYDVKM. Unmatched junction bases numbered 16, after V lost 6 bases and J lost 4 bases.

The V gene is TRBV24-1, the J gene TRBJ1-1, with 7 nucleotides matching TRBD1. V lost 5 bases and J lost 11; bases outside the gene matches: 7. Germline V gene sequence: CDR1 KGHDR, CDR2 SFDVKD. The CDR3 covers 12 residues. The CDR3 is CATSGNQGEAFF. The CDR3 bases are TGTGCCACCAGTGGCAACCAGGGGGAGGCTTTCTTT.

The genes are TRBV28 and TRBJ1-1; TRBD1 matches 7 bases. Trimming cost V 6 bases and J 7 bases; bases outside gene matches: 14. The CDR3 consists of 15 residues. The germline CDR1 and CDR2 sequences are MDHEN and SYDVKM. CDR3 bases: TGTGCCAGCAGCCATGGCCAAGCAGGGGGAGGTGAAGCTTTCTTT. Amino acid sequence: CASSHGQAGGGEAFF.